The sequence of this T cell receptor (beta chain) was determined in a study of OX40 agonist ivuxolimab in advanced cancers. Findings and limits, study-wide: With doses of 0.1 to 3.0 mg/kg, CD4+ and CD8+ blood T cells had undergone clonal expansion by week 6. Relative to CD4+ cells, CD8+ T cells on average had more expanded clones.

This CDR3 comprises 15 residues. The V and J ends lost 7 bases and 7 bases respectively, with 22 bases between them. CDR1 and CDR2 from the germline V gene are MNHNY and SVGAGI (reference sequence). Clones were sequenced by immunoSEQ multiplex PCR, and TCRdb holds only the in-frame ones, with some missing. The table has tens of thousands of clones, around 88% seen once; the top ten hold 2.5% to 3%. Notes on this clone: The antigen is not known.

This clonotype was obtained from an adult with an advanced solid tumor such as melanoma, head and neck, liver or kidney cancer. The sequencing used CD4+ or CD8+ T cells sorted from blood, collected in a trial of the OX40 agonist ivuxolimab. The V gene is TRBV6-6, the J gene TRBJ2-5; no firm D call. As DNA, the CDR3 is TGTGCCAGCACCCAAGGGATCTCACCAACGGGGACCCAGTACTTC. It encodes CASTQGISPTGTQYF.